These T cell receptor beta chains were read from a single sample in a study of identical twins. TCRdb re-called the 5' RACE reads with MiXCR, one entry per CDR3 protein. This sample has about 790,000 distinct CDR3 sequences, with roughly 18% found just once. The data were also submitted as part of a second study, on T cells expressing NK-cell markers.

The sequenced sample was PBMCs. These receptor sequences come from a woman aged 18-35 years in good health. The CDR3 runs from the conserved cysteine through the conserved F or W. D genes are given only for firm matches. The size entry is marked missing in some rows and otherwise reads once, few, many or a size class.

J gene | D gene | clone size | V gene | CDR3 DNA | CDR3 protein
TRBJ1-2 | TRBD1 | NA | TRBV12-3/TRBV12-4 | TGTGCCAGCCGCCCTAGACAGGGGGATTCGGGCTACACCTTC | CASRPRQGDSGYTF
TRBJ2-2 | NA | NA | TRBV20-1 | TGCAGTGCCTCTCGAGGAACACGGACCGGGGAGCTGTTTTTT | CSASRGTRTGELFF
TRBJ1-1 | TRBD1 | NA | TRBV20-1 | TGCAGTCCCATGGGGTCGTCGAGGGGGCGAAATCCTGAAGCTTTCTTT | CSPMGSSRGRNPEAFF
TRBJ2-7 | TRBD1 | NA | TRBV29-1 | TGCAGCGTTGTAGGATTTCGGGACAGGGCTTCCTACGAGCAGTACTTC | CSVVGFRDRASYEQYF
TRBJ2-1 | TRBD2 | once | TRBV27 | TGTGCCAGCACCGGGGGGGGGTACAATGAGCAGTTCTTC | CASTGGGYNEQFF
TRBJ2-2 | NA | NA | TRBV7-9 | TGTGCCTCAGCCCGAGGGTCCGGGGAGCTGTTTTTT | CASARGSGELFF
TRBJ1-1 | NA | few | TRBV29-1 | TGCAGCGGGACGGACGGTCGGACCGAAGCTTTCTTT | CSGTDGRTEAFF
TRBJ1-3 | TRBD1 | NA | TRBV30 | TGTGCCTGGGTCAGGACAGGGGCCAAGAGAGGGGTCTCTGGAAACACCATATATTTT | CAWVRTGAKRGVSGNTIYF
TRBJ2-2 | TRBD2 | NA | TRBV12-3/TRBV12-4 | TGTGCCACCCGCCCGGGACTAGCTTTAGGAGGTACCGGGGAGCTGTTTTTT | CATRPGLALGGTGELFF
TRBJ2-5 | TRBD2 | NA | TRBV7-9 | TGTGCCAGCAGCTACAAGACTAGCGGACAAGAGACCCAGTACTTC | CASSYKTSGQETQYF
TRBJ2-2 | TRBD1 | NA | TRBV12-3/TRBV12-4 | TGTGCCAACCGACAGGGTGGCGGGGAGCTGTTTTTT | CANRQGGGELFF
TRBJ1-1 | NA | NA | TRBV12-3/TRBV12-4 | TGTGCCAGCTCGGCGGGCAGGGGCGCTACTGAAGCTTTCTTT | CASSAGRGATEAFF